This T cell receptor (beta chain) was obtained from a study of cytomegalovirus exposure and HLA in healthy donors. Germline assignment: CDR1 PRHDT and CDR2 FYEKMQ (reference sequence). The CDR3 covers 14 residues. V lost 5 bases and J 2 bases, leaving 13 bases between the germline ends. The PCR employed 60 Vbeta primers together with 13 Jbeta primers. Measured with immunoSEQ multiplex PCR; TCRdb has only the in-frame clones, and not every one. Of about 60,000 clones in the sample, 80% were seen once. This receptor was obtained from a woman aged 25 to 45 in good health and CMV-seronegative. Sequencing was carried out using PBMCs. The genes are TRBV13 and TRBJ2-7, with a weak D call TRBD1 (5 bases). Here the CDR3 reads CASSLQVGAYEQYF. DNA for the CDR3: TGTGCCAGCAGCCTCCAAGTAGGGGCCTACGAGCAGTACTTC.